This T cell receptor beta chain is from a study of cytomegalovirus exposure and HLA in healthy donors (dated by TCRdb to the late 2010s). Broadly, across the study: According to an earlier analysis of around 600 of the donors, about 179 million T cells yielded 117 million unique TCR beta sequences and approximately 280 Gb of sequence data. Across roughly 420 genotyped donors of the cohort, an average of about 200,000 unique TCR beta nucleotide sequences per donor were sequenced, and approximately 17% of those sequences were non-productive. A later genetic analysis took genome-wide SNP genotypes for about three fifths of the 666 donors and used that subset as a discovery cohort. Rather than drawing on any new phenotypic data, the later analysis identified candidate immune exposures from TCR beta sequences and the way those sequences occurred across donors. The number of donors typed differed by locus, with 629-630 for A, B, C, DRB1 and DQB1, around 500 for DQA1, 606 for DPA1, and some 450 for DPB1. Because of strong linkage in the cohort, roughly five DR-DQ haplotypes were treated as single units for association and clustering. Class I and class II HLA loci were covered by the typing at four-digit resolution. Approximately 300 gigabases of sequencing data and around 88 million unique TCR sequences made up an early release that covered several hundred HLA-typed donors. Donor age, sex, ethnicity and CMV serostatus were compiled alongside the repertoire data. The study profiled the T cell repertoires of more than 500 subjects by immunosequencing and related them to cytomegalovirus serostatus. In a later analysis, previously published TCR beta repertoires from 666 donors were re-analyzed and high-resolution HLA genotyping was added so that TCR occurrence patterns could be studied. The study combined high-throughput TCR immunosequencing, statistical association of individual TCRs with disease status, and machine learning to predict cytomegalovirus infection status. The study aimed to test whether cataloging public T cell receptors could reveal signatures of past pathogen exposure. Of the approximately 400 genotyped donors, 65% to 90% fell in the genetic ancestry cluster associated with self-reported Caucasian donors. In an earlier analysis of 550 to 700 of the donors, high-throughput TCR beta sequencing was used to judge whether each TCR beta V gene segment behaved as functional or pseudogenic. A separate validation cohort of roughly 130 different subjects was used in addition to the 666-subject first cohort. Every repertoire in the discovery cohort had been generated on one and the same sequencing platform. Overall study outcomes, separate from this receptor: Presence/absence analyses assumed roughly uniform sequencing depth across donors, an assumption that may not hold. In vitro tests confirmed that three of the cytomegalovirus-associated TCR beta chains recognize cytomegalovirus antigens. It was suggested by the authors that the approach could potentially be generalized to other disease states and immunological phenotypes. While some public TCRs were present in many individuals, most TCR sequences turned up only very rarely across donors. According to a later analysis, parvovirus B19, influenza, CMV and Epstein-Barr virus appeared linked to several top co-occurrence clusters. A further reported finding was that TCR beta sequences accurately predicted the HLA-A and HLA-B alleles for most subjects in the first cohort. HLA typing was unavailable for some donors at each locus, so association tests used only the typed subset. A later analysis associated about 17,000 TCR beta sequences with specific HLA alleles at a false discovery rate of 0.05. Strong co-occurrence of HLA alleles, especially DR and DQ, made assigning TCR associations to individual alleles difficult. Some IMGT-functional V segments, including TRBV6-2 and TRBV6-3, could not be told apart with the 87-base-pair reads, so those segments were excluded. In a later genetic analysis, a missense DCLRE1C variant was associated with V-gene and J-gene trimming of TCR beta chains, and the association was replicated in an independent cohort. CMV serostatus was the only immune exposure information available for the cohort. In an earlier analysis of some 540 of the donors, most TCR beta V segments appeared in productive rearrangements about 90% or about 30% of the time, broadly matching IMGT annotations. Linkage disequilibrium might explain the correlated functional status among segregating V segments, but an unknown experimental factor could not be ruled out. Most CMV-associated TCR beta chains appeared to be HLA-restricted in a later analysis, and the HLA associations seemed to be driven largely by CMV exposure. Only TCR beta chains were sequenced in this cohort, and the absence of alpha or paired-chain data limited detectable features. In a later analysis, TCR association rates were found to vary across HLA loci, with the most associated TCRs seen for DRB1 alleles and the fewest for HLA-C alleles. Because counts were too low, seventeen rarely observed V segments, including chromosome 9 orphons, were excluded from the earlier analysis of around 590 of the donors. Cytomegalovirus status was reported to be diagnosed by the classifier with high specificity and sensitivity in both the original and validation cohorts. The sequencing pipeline was judged likely to have produced a cluster of highly shared sequence variants as a technical artifact. According to a later genetic analysis, donors in an Asian-associated ancestry cluster had fewer N-insertions in productive TCRs than the roughly 700-donor mean. The study listed over 150 TCR beta chains as associated with cytomegalovirus. In a later analysis, HLA-associated TCR beta chains were found to be more clonally expanded and to have lower generation probabilities than equally common non-associated chains.

This clone was picked up a small number of times. No antigen is known for it. No base quality information exists; no much larger clone differs at one position. The junction shows trimming of 3 bases on V and 6 bases on J, and the gene matches do not reach 10 bases of it. The CDR3 has 15 amino acids, counting the end cysteine and phenylalanine. The entry retains the CDR3 DNA only, 45 bases that are in frame from base 1. Looking up the germline V gene yields CDR1 MNHNS and CDR2 SASEGT. The cohort consisted of 666 healthy bone marrow donors. Cohort members were all nominally healthy when sampled, although unrecorded immune exposures were likely present. The donor tested CMV seronegative and was one of the 352 seronegative cohort members. A peripheral blood sample was collected from each donor, and TCR beta sequencing was performed on peripheral blood mononuclear cells. Genomic DNA was extracted from the blood cell samples with the Qiagen DNeasy Blood Extraction Kit.

The library was made by the immunoSEQ multiplex PCR assay. The multiplex PCR relied on a mix of 60 forward primers for TCR Vbeta segments and 13 reverse primers for TCR Jbeta segments. Amplification of the CDR3 region of rearranged TCR beta genes was performed with a multiplex PCR assay on genomic DNA. On the Illumina HiSeq System, the amplified TCR beta libraries were sequenced as 87-base-pair reads. In the authors' own workflow: In a later analysis, 77 million or so unique TCR beta chains were counted across the approximately 640 repertoires, and roughly 10 million of these chains were shared by at least two donors. To remove PCR and sequencing errors, raw reads were error-corrected and collapsed into unique sequences using a nearest-neighbor algorithm that merged closely related sequences. To assign V, D and J gene segments, CDR3 sequences were aligned to IMGT reference sequences. Each retained sequence needed at least a six-nucleotide match to both a V gene segment and a J gene segment. Rearrangements were called productive when the CDR3 lacked stop codons and stayed in frame with V and J; all others were non-productive. Following IMGT convention, CDR3 was defined as the stretch from the second conserved V-encoded cysteine to the conserved J-encoded phenylalanine. The earlier analysis of 450 to 750 of the donors excluded any sequence lacking an unambiguous match to a single V gene segment. An earlier analysis of fewer than 750 of the donors called V segments functional above 56.7% productive rearrangements and segregating when the between-donor standard deviation exceeded 5%. To diagnose cytomegalovirus status from the catalog of TCR beta chain sequences, a statistical classification framework was built. In a later analysis, TCR nucleotide sequences were compared against IMGT/GENE-DB human TR gene sequences so that V and J genes could be assigned. The TCRdist pipeline was used in a later analysis to assign CDR3 sequences and most-parsimonious VDJ recombination scenarios. In a later analysis, every TCR beta chain was defined by the combination of its CDR3 amino acid sequence and its V-gene family, and reads without a unique V-gene family were dropped. As a way to deal with suspected cross-contamination and a sequencing artifact, a later analysis dropped 450 to 600 nucleotide sequences that were highly shared and had low generation probability. For each public chain, a later analysis derived a clonal expansion index from normalized ranks of inferred template counts within each repertoire. Generation probabilities in a later analysis came from a VDJ recombination model fitted to out-of-frame rearrangements, and those results were checked against IGoR. In a later analysis, hypergeometric tests were used to score TCR-TCR, TCR-HLA and TCR-CMV co-occurrence, with a repertoire-size bias correction applied to TCR pairs. False discovery rates were estimated in a later analysis by permuting HLA or CMV assignments 20 times. A later analysis grouped co-occurring TCRs with DBSCAN, adding TCRdist sequence similarity when clustering within HLA-allele-positive subsets. Repertoires with fewer than 30,000 or more than 120,000 public chains, plus five repertoires with anomalous nucleotide sharing, were excluded from co-occurrence clustering. The table was pulled from immuneACCESS by TCRdb, which kept in-frame rearrangements only. Such tables lose some clones; where checked, under half of the loss comes from unresolved V genes, and the rest has no known cause. V and J calls and clone size come straight from that table; D and trimming were deduced from the DNA. This sample is represented by 110,000 to 150,000 clones; about 80% of them were singletons. The top ten constitute under 5% of the sample.

Material: PBMCs. The chain is made from TRBV6-1 and TRBJ1-1; TRBD1 matches 7 bases in the middle. The clonotype originates from a man aged 40-55 years in good health and CMV-seronegative. The DNA is as follows: TGTGCCAGCAGTGATCTTAGACAGGGTGCCCCTGAAGCTTTCTTT. Its translation is CASSDLRQGAPEAFF.